This TCR beta chain was identified during a study of blood T cell repertoires in COVID-19. At the level of the study: Whether acute or convalescent, the COVID-19 samples came from the United States, Italy and Spain.

V was cut by 3 bases and J by 7 bases, with 15 bases left in between. The germline CDR1 and CDR2 sequences are SEHNR and FQNEAQ (reference sequence). The CDR3 has 14 amino acids. In the authors' workflow: Nucleated cell number was recorded as an estimate derived from reference gene primer amplification. Measured with immunoSEQ multiplex PCR; TCRdb has only the in-frame clones, and not every one. V, J and clone size were drawn from that table, and D and trimming were deduced from the DNA. Of tens of thousands of clones in the sample, under 90% were seen once. This receptor was obtained from a man in his fifties or sixties with active COVID-19. This chain links TRBV7-9 with TRBJ1-2, with D possibly matching TRBD1 (6 bases). The specimen was peripheral blood. The CDR3 sequence: CASSFRAGAGGYTF. The CDR3 nucleotides read TGTGCCAGCAGCTTCCGTGCGGGGGCTGGTGGCTACACCTTC.